This is a list of T cell receptor beta chains from one sample in a study of shared clonotypes between healthy human individuals. TCRdb's table, derived via immunoSEQ multiplex PCR, lists solely in-frame clones and lacks some. The data contain hundreds of thousands of clones, 95% to 98% of them singletons. The sample comprised naive CD8+ T cells sorted from blood. These receptors were taken from a young man in good health. Both conserved end residues are trimmed from each CDR3.

>TRBV5-1
ASSWDTSSGNTIY
>TRBV6-5
ASSVNRDSAYEQY
>TRBV6-5
ASSLGNSYNEQF
>TRBV28
ASRSDRGSSYNEQF
>TRBV19
ASSNRDRVFNEQF
>TRBV29-1
SVGGGSSYEQY
>TRBV11-2
ASSFGQPNEQY
>TRBV29-1
SAEAQGRFDGYT
>TRBV11-2
ASSAYDRDSTDTQY
>TRBV6-6
ASSLTPSEQY
>TRBV29-1
SVEAAEDPPSTDTQY
>TRBV13
ASSLGLNEKLF
>TRBV18
ASSEGAGPYEQY
>TRBV5-1
ASSLGSGTRSYNEQF
>TRBV11-3
ASSLVVNEQF
>TRBV7-9
ASSDTRHDEQF
>TRBV28
ASSLRFSGNLDYEQY
>TRBV7-6
ASSSKRAGNTNTGELF
>TRBV11-3
ASSFGGTEAF
>TRBV30
AWRGGPSYNEQF
>TRBV30
AWSPGTGNQPQH
>TRBV9
ASTSRKSGANVLT
>TRBV5-4
ASSLGSETQY
>TRBV9
ASSKTNIGTGELF
>TRBV5-6
ASSFQGFGEQY
>TRBV6-5
ASSSDRGSYEQY
>TRBV28
ASSLQGGSLEQY
>TRBV6-5
ASSYRNYEQY
>TRBV11-2
ASSLNSGSIYNEQF
>TRBV4-1
ASSQAREGLYEQY
>TRBV30
AWTDLRDEQF
>TRBV9
ASSGQGDIQY
>TRBV7-2
ASSRPGLGEEETQY
>TRBV25-1
ASVTGENTEAF
>TRBV29-1
SVLNSEGVSEAF
>TRBV6-5
ASSYLGTGGRGEQY
>TRBV4-1
ASSLVIGAGGNQPQH
>TRBV9
ASSVGGSSYEQY
>TRBV4-1
ASSQMGRGPRVTGELF
>TRBV27
ASSAPLRFGELF
>TRBV9
ASSVVGDVYNEQF
>TRBV11-2
ASSFTGEVDAF
>TRBV29-1
SVVGGPGYEQY
>TRBV14
ASSFPGYSSYNEQF
>TRBV4-2
ASSQEALAGSTDTQY
>TRBV28
ASGGQGFGTEAF
>TRBV18
ASSSPGLKSETQY
>TRBV5-6
ASSLGQASNQPQH
>TRBV7-6
ASSLEGDFYEQY
>TRBV30
AWSGGIGYEQY
>TRBV2
ASSEGPYEQY